A selection of T cell receptor beta chains follows, all from one sample in a study of identifying expanded T cells in peripheral blood. Produced via immunoSEQ multiplex PCR; TCRdb's table is partial and in-frame only. The table lists under 110,000 clones, around nine tenths of them singletons. The sample comprised blood. These receptors all come from a person between 18 and 70 years old in good health. The CDR3 runs from the conserved cysteine through the conserved F or W. D genes are given only for firm matches. Only part of the rows carry a size: once, few, many, or a class if the clone is expanded.

.	TRBV21-1	.	TRBJ1-6	CASSMLPLHF	TGTGCCAGCAGCATGTTACCCCTCCACTTT
.	TRBV19	.	TRBJ2-2	CASSPLGAANTGELFF	TGTGCCAGTAGTCCGCTAGGGGCGGCCAACACCGGGGAGCTGTTTTTT
.	TRBV6-5	.	TRBJ2-2	CASSYRQGELFF	TGTGCCAGCAGTTATCGACAGGGGGAGCTGTTTTTT
TRBD1	TRBV4-3	once	TRBJ2-2	CASSPQWDSWGAGELFF	TGCGCCAGCAGCCCCCAGTGGGACAGCTGGGGCGCCGGGGAGCTGTTTTTT
.	TRBV21-1	.	TRBJ2-7	CASSKMNRDRGTGEQYF	TGTGCCAGCAGCAAAATGAACCGGGACAGGGGAACGGGCGAGCAGTACTTC
TRBD1	TRBV5-1	.	TRBJ2-5	CASSGGTGGKETQYF	TGCGCCAGCAGCGGAGGGACAGGGGGAAAGGAGACCCAGTACTTC
TRBD2	TRBV10-3	.	TRBJ2-3	CAISAPPTSGGGDTQYF	TGTGCCATCAGTGCTCCCCCTACTAGCGGGGGAGGGGATACGCAGTATTTT
.	TRBV5-5	.	TRBJ2-3	CASSLQELRDTQYF	TGTGCCAGCAGCTTGCAGGAGCTCCGGGATACGCAGTATTTT
TRBD1	TRBV5-4	few	TRBJ2-7	CASSLVGTAKEQYF	TGTGCCAGCAGCTTGGTTGGGACAGCAAAGGAGCAGTACTTC
TRBD2	TRBV6-1	.	TRBJ2-5	CASSEFLAGQQETQYF	TGTGCCAGCAGTGAATTTCTAGCGGGGCAACAAGAGACCCAGTACTTC
TRBD1	TRBV7-8	.	TRBJ1-5	CASSPGTGGNQPQHF	TGTGCCAGCAGCCCCGGGACAGGAGGCAATCAGCCCCAGCATTTT
TRBD1	TRBV7-2	.	TRBJ2-7	CASSLGDRAIYVGSQYF	TGTGCCAGCAGCTTAGGGGACAGGGCGATTTATGTGGGATCGCAGTACTTC
TRBD1	TRBV19	.	TRBJ1-1	CASSFRDRQPEAFF	TGTGCCAGTAGTTTCCGGGACAGGCAACCTGAAGCTTTCTTT
.	TRBV6-1	.	TRBJ2-5	CASSEAPKSRAGTQYF	TGTGCCAGCAGTGAAGCCCCCAAATCTAGAGCAGGGACCCAGTACTTC
.	TRBV18	.	TRBJ2-1	CASSPRDTYEQFF	TGTGCCAGCTCACCTAGGGACACCTACGAGCAGTTCTTC
.	TRBV19	.	TRBJ2-7	CASNPDGSYEQYF	TGTGCCAGTAACCCGGACGGATCCTACGAGCAGTACTTC
.	TRBV30	.	TRBJ1-4	CAWSPTAGQPWGEKLFF	TGTGCCTGGAGTCCGACAGCCGGACAGCCGTGGGGTGAAAAACTGTTTTTT
.	TRBV18	few	TRBJ1-6	CASSPFGEDNSPLHF	TGTGCCAGCTCCCCCTTTGGGGAGGATAATTCACCCCTCCACTTT
TRBD2	TRBV6-4	.	TRBJ2-3	CASSVLAGGPDTQYF	TGTGCCAGCAGTGTCCTAGCGGGGGGGCCAGATACGCAGTATTTT
TRBD2	TRBV6-5	few	TRBJ2-3	CASSSGLSSTDTQYF	TGTGCCAGCAGTTCGGGACTATCTAGCACAGATACGCAGTATTTT
.	TRBV2	.	TRBJ1-5	CASSRGGTRNQPQHF	TGTGCCAGCAGCCGAGGGGGGACTCGCAATCAGCCCCAGCATTTT
.	TRBV25-1	.	TRBJ1-2	CARNKQGPYYGYTF	TGTGCCAGGAATAAACAGGGACCGTACTATGGCTACACCTTC
.	TRBV5-1	.	TRBJ2-7	CASSLAWGSYEQYF	TGCGCCAGCAGCTTGGCCTGGGGTTCCTACGAGCAGTACTTC
TRBD1	TRBV4-3	.	TRBJ1-6	CASSRDSYNSPLHF	TGCGCCAGCAGCCGGGACAGCTATAATTCACCCCTCCACTTT
.	TRBV7-2	.	TRBJ2-3	CASSSMTLRRADTQYF	TGTGCCAGCAGCTCCATGACCCTACGGCGGGCAGATACGCAGTATTTT
TRBD1	TRBV5-1	.	TRBJ1-2	CASRGTVNTYGYTF	TGCGCCAGTAGAGGGACAGTCAACACCTATGGCTACACCTTC
.	TRBV4-3	.	TRBJ2-6	CASSQDMGTGANVLTF	TGCGCCAGCAGCCAAGATATGGGTACTGGGGCCAACGTCCTGACTTTC
.	TRBV7-2	few	TRBJ1-3	CASSLLVTGNTIYF	TGTGCCAGCAGCTTACTAGTCACTGGAAACACCATATATTTT
.	TRBV29-1	.	TRBJ2-7	CSVAGGSYEQYF	TGCAGCGTTGCTGGGGGTTCCTACGAGCAGTACTTC
.	TRBV6-4	few	TRBJ2-3	CASSEGGATTDTQYF	TGTGCCAGCAGTGAGGGCGGCGCCACCACAGATACGCAGTATTTT
TRBD2	TRBV4-2	.	TRBJ2-1	CASSQEYVLAGPSYNEQFF	TGTGCCAGCAGCCAAGAATACGTTCTAGCGGGGCCCTCCTACAATGAGCAGTTCTTC
.	TRBV30	.	TRBJ2-2	CAWSVKGPGAGELFF	TGTGCCTGGAGTGTAAAGGGGCCCGGGGCCGGGGAGCTGTTTTTT
.	TRBV30	.	TRBJ1-2	CATNAGVDYGYTF	TGTGCCACAAACGCGGGGGTTGACTATGGCTACACCTTC
.	TRBV5-6	.	TRBJ1-6	CASTLSDSPLHF	TGTGCCAGCACCCTATCAGACTCACCCCTCCACTTT
.	TRBV7-2	.	TRBJ2-4	CASSGDSWSRKNIQYF	TGTGCCAGCAGCGGCGACTCGTGGAGTAGGAAAAACATTCAGTACTTC
.	TRBV15	.	TRBJ2-7	CATSSPLTRDYEQYF	TGTGCCACCAGCTCCCCCTTGACCCGCGACTACGAGCAGTACTTC
TRBD2	TRBV5-4	once	TRBJ2-5	CASSAPAGGAQETQYF	TGTGCCAGCAGCGCACCGGCGGGGGGGGCCCAAGAGACCCAGTACTTC
TRBD1	TRBV5-4	few	TRBJ2-3	CASSHTQGNTDTQYF	TGTGCCAGCAGTCATACACAGGGGAACACAGATACGCAGTATTTT
.	TRBV2	.	TRBJ2-6	CASSQPRQGRAGSGANVLTF	TGTGCCAGCAGTCAACCACGACAGGGAAGAGCGGGCTCTGGGGCCAACGTCCTGACTTTC
.	TRBV12-5	.	TRBJ1-1	CASGLVGAEAFF	TGTGCTAGTGGTTTGGTAGGGGCTGAAGCTTTCTTT
TRBD1	TRBV7-8	.	TRBJ2-3	CASVETGGTDTQYF	TGTGCCAGCGTCGAGACAGGGGGCACAGATACGCAGTATTTT
.	TRBV30	.	TRBJ1-5	CAWNRIPHQPQHF	TGTGCCTGGAACAGAATACCCCATCAGCCCCAGCATTTT
TRBD2	TRBV5-1	.	TRBJ2-7	CASSYTSGGGREQYF	TGCGCCAGCAGCTATACTAGCGGGGGAGGTCGGGAGCAGTACTTC
.	TRBV18	few	TRBJ2-7	CASSPMAGNEQYF	TGTGCCAGCTCACCAATGGCAGGGAACGAGCAGTACTTC
TRBD2	TRBV18	.	TRBJ2-1	CASSHSGGSTNEQFF	TGTGCCAGCTCCCATAGCGGGGGGTCGACCAATGAGCAGTTCTTC
.	TRBV7-2	.	TRBJ2-1	CASSFWNEQFF	TGTGCCAGCAGCTTTTGGAATGAGCAGTTCTTC
TRBD1	TRBV10-3	few	TRBJ2-5	CAISEAGQGALETQYF	TGTGCCATCAGTGAGGCGGGACAGGGGGCTCTGGAGACCCAGTACTTC
.	TRBV4-2	.	TRBJ2-7	CASSQIQGSSYEQYF	TGTGCCAGCAGCCAAATTCAGGGAAGCTCCTACGAGCAGTACTTC
.	TRBV7-8	.	TRBJ2-7	CASSLGVSGVPINEQYF	TGTGCCAGCAGCTTAGGAGTCAGTGGAGTACCCATCAACGAGCAGTACTTC
.	TRBV2	.	TRBJ2-7	CASSVREQYF	TGTGCCAGCAGTGTACGCGAGCAGTACTTC